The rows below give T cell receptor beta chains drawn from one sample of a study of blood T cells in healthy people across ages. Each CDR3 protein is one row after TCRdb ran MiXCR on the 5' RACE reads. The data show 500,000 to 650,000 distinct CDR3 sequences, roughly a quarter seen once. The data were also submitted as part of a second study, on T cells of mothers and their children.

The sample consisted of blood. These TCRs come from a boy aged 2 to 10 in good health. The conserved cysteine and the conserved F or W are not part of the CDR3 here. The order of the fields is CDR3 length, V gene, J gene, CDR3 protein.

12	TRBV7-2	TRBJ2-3	AVKETSVTDTQY
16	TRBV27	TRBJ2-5	ASSLGTSGPWGGETQY
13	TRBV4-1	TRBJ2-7	ASSLQGGQGYEQY
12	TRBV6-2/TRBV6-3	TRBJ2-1	ASSYAPLAPEQF
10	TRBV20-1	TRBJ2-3	SASTSTDTQY
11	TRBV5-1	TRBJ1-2	ASSSRTLDGYT
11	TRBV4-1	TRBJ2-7	ASSHDLLVEQY
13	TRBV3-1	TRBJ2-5	ASSQGEGRHGTQY
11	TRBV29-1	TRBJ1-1	SVRPQANTEAF
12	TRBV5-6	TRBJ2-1	ASSRGWGNNEQF
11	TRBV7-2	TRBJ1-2	ASSLTDNYGHT
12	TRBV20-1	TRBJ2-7	SASGLPGSYEQY
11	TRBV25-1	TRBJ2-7	ASSGPPSHEQY
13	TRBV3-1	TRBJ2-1	ASTGPTATSNEQF
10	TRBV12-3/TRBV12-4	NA	VSSFTGFEQY
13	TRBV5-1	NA	ASSWGQGDSYEQY
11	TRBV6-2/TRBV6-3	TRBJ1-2	ASNDPVGAGYT
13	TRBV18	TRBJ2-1	ASSPPISGSYEQF
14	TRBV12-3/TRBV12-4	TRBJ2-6	ASSPRPSGGANVLT
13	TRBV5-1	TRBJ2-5	ASSLAGLSEETQY
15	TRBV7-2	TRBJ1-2	ASSLGGGRQGANGYT
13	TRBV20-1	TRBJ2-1	SARDRVAGGIGGF